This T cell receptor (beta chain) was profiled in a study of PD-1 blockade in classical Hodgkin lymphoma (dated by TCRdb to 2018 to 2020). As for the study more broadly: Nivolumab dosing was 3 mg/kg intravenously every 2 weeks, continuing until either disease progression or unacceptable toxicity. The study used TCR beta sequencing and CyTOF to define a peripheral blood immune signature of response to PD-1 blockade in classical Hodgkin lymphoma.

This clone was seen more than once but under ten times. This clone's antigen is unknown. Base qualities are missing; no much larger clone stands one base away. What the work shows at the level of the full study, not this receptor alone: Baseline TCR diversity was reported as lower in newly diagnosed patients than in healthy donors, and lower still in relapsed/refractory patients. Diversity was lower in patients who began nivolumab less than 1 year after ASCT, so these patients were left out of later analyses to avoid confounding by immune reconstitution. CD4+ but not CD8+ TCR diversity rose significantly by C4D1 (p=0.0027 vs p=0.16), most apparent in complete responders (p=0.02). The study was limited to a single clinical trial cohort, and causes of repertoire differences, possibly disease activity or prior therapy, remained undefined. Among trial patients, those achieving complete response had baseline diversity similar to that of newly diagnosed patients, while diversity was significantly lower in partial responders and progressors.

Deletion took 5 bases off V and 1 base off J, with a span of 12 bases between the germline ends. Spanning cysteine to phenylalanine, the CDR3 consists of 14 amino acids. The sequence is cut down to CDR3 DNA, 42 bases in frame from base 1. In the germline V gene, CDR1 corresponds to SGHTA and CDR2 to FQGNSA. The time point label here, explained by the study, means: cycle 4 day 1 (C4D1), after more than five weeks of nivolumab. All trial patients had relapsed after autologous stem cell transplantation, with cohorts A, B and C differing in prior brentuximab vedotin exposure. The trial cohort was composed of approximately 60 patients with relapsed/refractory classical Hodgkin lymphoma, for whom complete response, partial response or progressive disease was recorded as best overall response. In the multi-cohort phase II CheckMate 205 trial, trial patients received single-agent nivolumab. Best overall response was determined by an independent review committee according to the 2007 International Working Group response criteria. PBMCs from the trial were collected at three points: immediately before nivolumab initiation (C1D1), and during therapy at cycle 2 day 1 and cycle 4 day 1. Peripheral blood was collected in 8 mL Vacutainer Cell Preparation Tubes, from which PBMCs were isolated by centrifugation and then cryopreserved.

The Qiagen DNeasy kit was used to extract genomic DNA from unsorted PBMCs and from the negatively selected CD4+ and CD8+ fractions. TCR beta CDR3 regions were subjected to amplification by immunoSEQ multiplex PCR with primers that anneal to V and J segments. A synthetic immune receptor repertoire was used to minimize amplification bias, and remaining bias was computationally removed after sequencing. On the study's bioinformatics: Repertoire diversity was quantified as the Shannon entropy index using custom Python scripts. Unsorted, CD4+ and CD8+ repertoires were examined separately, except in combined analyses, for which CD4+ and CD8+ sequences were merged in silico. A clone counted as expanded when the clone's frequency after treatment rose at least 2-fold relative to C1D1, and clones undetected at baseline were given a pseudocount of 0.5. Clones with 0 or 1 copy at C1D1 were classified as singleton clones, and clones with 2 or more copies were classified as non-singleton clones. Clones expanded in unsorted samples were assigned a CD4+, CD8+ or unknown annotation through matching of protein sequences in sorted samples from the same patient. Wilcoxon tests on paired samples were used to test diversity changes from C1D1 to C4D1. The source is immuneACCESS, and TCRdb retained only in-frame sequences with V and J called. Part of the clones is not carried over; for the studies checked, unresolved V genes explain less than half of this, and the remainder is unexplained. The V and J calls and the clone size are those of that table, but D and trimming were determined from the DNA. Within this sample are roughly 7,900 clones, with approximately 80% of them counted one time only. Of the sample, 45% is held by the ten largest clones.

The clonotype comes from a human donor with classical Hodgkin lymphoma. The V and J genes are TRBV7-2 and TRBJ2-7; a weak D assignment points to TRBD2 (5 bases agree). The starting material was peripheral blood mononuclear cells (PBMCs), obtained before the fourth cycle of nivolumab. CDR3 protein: CASSPRTGSYEQYF. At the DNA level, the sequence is TGTGCCAGCAGCCCACGGACTGGTTCCTACGAGCAGTACTTC. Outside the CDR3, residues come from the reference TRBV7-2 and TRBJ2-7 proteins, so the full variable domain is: GAGVSQSPSNKVTEKGKDVELRCDPISGHTALYWYRQSLGQGLEFLIYFQGNSAPDKSGLPSDRFSAERTGGSVSTLTIQRTQQEDSAVYLCASSPRTGSYEQYFGPGTRLTVT.